Reported below is one T cell receptor (beta chain). Its antigen remains undetermined. Nothing much larger sits one base from this clone, and base qualities are not available. Receptors were amplified or captured by the immunoSEQ multiplex PCR assay. In its TCRdb copy, this immuneACCESS table keeps in-frame sequences only and misses some clones. Where compared with another copy, unresolved V genes explain less than half of these, and the others have no known cause. This sample has about 170,000 clones in its table, and around 95% of those were observed once. Clones ranked in the top ten supply approximately 4% of the sample. These data belong to a study of control samples from healthy donors and cancer patients (dated by TCRdb to 2018 to 2021). The source is a woman aged 60 to 75 in good health. The sequenced sample was blood.

The base sequence is TGTGCCAGTACTCTCCGGCAGATGAACACTGAAGCTTTCTTT. This codes for CASTLRQMNTEAFF. The sequence joins TRBV19 to TRBJ1-1; the D gene is unclear. From its cysteine to its phenylalanine, the CDR3 spans 14 amino acids. CDR3 DNA is the only sequence kept; it has 42 bases, read in frame from the first base. V and J are truncated by 7 bases and 0 bases respectively, leaving an intervening sequence of 12 bases. The germline V gene encodes CDR1 LNHDA and CDR2 SQIVND (reference sequence).